Listed below are T cell receptor beta chains from one sample, sequenced in a study of breast tumors, draining lymph nodes, adjacent tissues. Via MiXCR, TCRdb re-called the multiplex PCR reads, giving one row per CDR3 protein. The sample consists of around 100,000 distinct CDR3 sequences, 21% of them appearing once. Input material: axillary lymph node tissue. Receptors were obtained from a female donor with breast cancer. Some clones in this sample may be carry-over from other donors' samples. The CDR3 runs from the conserved cysteine through the conserved F or W. A D gene is named only where the DNA matches it firmly. Rows give clone size only sometimes, using once, few, many, or a class for an expanded clone.

cdr3_aa	cdr3_nt	d_call	clone_size	cdr3_length	v_call	j_call
CASSPRLRGGYTF	TGTGCCAGCAGCCCCCGTCTCAGGGGCGGCTACACCTTC	NA	many	13	TRBV5-6	TRBJ1-2
CASTPGGSYEQYF	TGTGCCAGCACGCCCGGGGGTTCCTACGAGCAGTACTTC	NA	many	13	TRBV6-2/TRBV6-3	TRBJ2-7
CASTLTGFPRGQPQHF	TGTGCCAGCACCCTTACAGGGTTCCCCCGGGGTCAGCCCCAGCATTTT	NA	few	16	TRBV27	TRBJ1-5
CASSPDSFGGYNSPLHF	TGTGCCAGCAGCCCGGACAGTTTTGGGGGGTATAATTCACCCCTCCACTTT	NA	many	17	TRBV5-4	TRBJ1-6
CAWSRSGGRSYEQYF	TGTGCCTGGAGTCGTAGCGGGGGCCGATCCTACGAGCAGTACTTC	TRBD2	few	15	TRBV30	TRBJ2-7
CASSKRGREASSATQYF	TGTGCCAGCAGCAAAAGGGGAAGGGAGGCAAGTTCGGCTACGCAGTATTTT	NA	many	17	TRBV2	TRBJ2-3
CASSFSGGGFAYEQYF	TGTGCCAGCAGTTTTTCAGGGGGAGGGTTCGCCTACGAGCAGTACTTC	NA	few	16	TRBV27	TRBJ2-7
CASSFDSNQPQHF	TGTGCCAGCAGTTTTGATAGCAATCAGCCCCAGCATTTT	NA	NA	13	TRBV27	TRBJ1-5
CASRTGVAGYTF	TGTGCCAGCAGGACAGGGGTGGCTGGCTACACCTTC	TRBD1	many	12	TRBV2	TRBJ1-2
CSARERRQGGTGELFF	TGCAGTGCTAGAGAGCGGAGACAGGGTGGCACCGGGGAGCTGTTTTTT	TRBD1	many	16	TRBV20-1	TRBJ2-2
CASTRRPGQGAPGELFF	TGTGCCAGTACCCGTCGACCAGGACAGGGGGCCCCCGGGGAGCTGTTTTTT	TRBD1	NA	17	TRBV19	TRBJ2-2
CSVEIWDLNSPLHF	TGCAGCGTTGAAATATGGGACCTTAATTCACCCCTCCACTTT	NA	many	14	TRBV29-1	TRBJ1-6
CASSQVGVGQGSPAPRWTQYF	TGTGCCAGCAGCCAAGTGGGGGTGGGACAGGGCTCTCCGGCCCCCCGGTGGACCCAGTACTTC	TRBD1	NA	21	TRBV3-1	TRBJ2-5
CASSQVGGAENQPQHF	TGCGCCAGCAGCCAAGTTGGGGGGGCGGAAAATCAGCCCCAGCATTTT	NA	once	16	TRBV4-1	TRBJ1-5
CASSAGQNNEQFF	TGTGCCAGCAGCGCGGGACAGAACAATGAGCAGTTCTTC	NA	many	13	TRBV5-8	TRBJ2-1
CASSLTGGGPANYGYTF	TGTGCCAGCAGCCTGACAGGGGGGGGCCCTGCTAACTATGGCTACACCTTC	TRBD1	few	17	TRBV3-1	TRBJ1-2
CATKPTGGEKLFF	TGTGCCACCAAACCGACAGGGGGTGAAAAACTGTTTTTT	TRBD1	many	13	TRBV5-4	TRBJ1-4
CASSGQGTTYEQYF	TGTGCCAGCAGCGGACAGGGGACGACTTACGAGCAGTACTTC	TRBD1	many	14	TRBV2	TRBJ2-7
CASSPRRAFEQYF	TGTGCCAGCAGCCCGCGAAGGGCCTTCGAGCAGTACTTC	NA	many	13	TRBV6-2/TRBV6-3	TRBJ2-7
CASRHITGPNSPLHF	TGTGCCAGCAGACACATTACAGGGCCCAATTCACCCCTCCACTTT	NA	NA	15	TRBV28	TRBJ1-6
CASSIGTPGNTIYF	TGTGCCAGTAGTATCGGGACGCCTGGAAACACCATATATTTT	NA	many	14	TRBV19	TRBJ1-3
CSARVQGGRQPQHF	TGCAGTGCTAGAGTTCAGGGCGGACGTCAGCCCCAGCATTTT	NA	many	14	TRBV20-1	TRBJ1-5
CATSSPYRVGFNSPLHF	TGTGCCACCAGCAGCCCTTACAGGGTCGGATTTAATTCACCCCTCCACTTT	NA	many	17	TRBV15	TRBJ1-6
CAWSYGQGNIQYF	TGTGCCTGGAGTTATGGACAGGGGAACATTCAGTACTTC	TRBD1	NA	13	TRBV30	TRBJ2-4
CAISESGGTNEKLFF	TGTGCCATCAGTGAGTCGGGGGGCACTAATGAAAAACTGTTTTTT	NA	many	15	TRBV10-3	TRBJ1-4
CATRGTGTGELFF	TGTGCCACCAGGGGGACGGGGACCGGGGAGCTGTTTTTT	TRBD1	many	13	TRBV10-3	TRBJ2-2
CASSFLARTGTDTQYF	TGTGCCAGCAGTTTCCTCGCACGGACAGGCACAGATACGCAGTATTTT	NA	NA	16	TRBV27	TRBJ2-3
CSARGLGGAGNQPQHF	TGCAGTGCTAGAGGGTTAGGGGGGGCCGGCAATCAGCCCCAGCATTTT	NA	many	16	TRBV20-1	TRBJ1-5
CASSHLTMDRKYGYTF	TGTGCCAGCAGCCATCTTACTATGGACAGGAAATATGGCTACACCTTC	TRBD1	many	16	TRBV7-9	TRBJ1-2
CASMDTGELFF	TGTGCCAGCATGGACACCGGGGAGCTGTTTTTT	NA	many	11	TRBV2	TRBJ2-2
CASSPRTGQGIQYF	TGTGCCAGCAGCCCACGGACGGGACAGGGGATTCAGTACTTC	TRBD1	many	14	TRBV7-2	TRBJ2-4
CASSLVGQGGNQPQHF	TGTGCCAGCAGTTTAGTGGGACAGGGGGGCAATCAGCCCCAGCATTTT	TRBD1	NA	16	TRBV27	TRBJ1-5
CASRIKKGPYGYTF	TGTGCCAGCCGTATCAAGAAAGGGCCCTATGGCTACACCTTC	NA	many	14	TRBV6-6	TRBJ1-2
CASSLAGGPPDTQYF	TGTGCCAGCAGCTTGGCGGGAGGGCCCCCAGATACGCAGTATTTT	TRBD2	few	15	TRBV5-4	TRBJ2-3
CAGDRRQVAKNIQYF	TGTGCCGGAGACAGAAGACAGGTAGCCAAAAACATTCAGTACTTC	NA	NA	15	TRBV5-7	TRBJ2-4
CASTVLQAGYTEAFF	TGTGCCAGCACCGTACTGCAGGCCGGGTACACTGAAGCTTTCTTT	NA	NA	15	TRBV12-3/TRBV12-4	TRBJ1-1
CAISENGRNTEAFF	TGTGCCATCAGTGAAAACGGACGGAACACTGAAGCTTTCTTT	NA	once	14	TRBV10-3	TRBJ1-1
CSARSGTQNSRRVSGYTF	TGCAGTGCTAGATCCGGGACTCAAAACTCGCGGAGGGTCTCGGGCTACACCTTC	NA	many	18	TRBV20-1	TRBJ1-2
CATSAPPGQGGPLHF	TGTGCCACCAGTGCCCCCCCGGGCCAAGGGGGGCCCCTCCACTTT	NA	NA	15	TRBV24-1	TRBJ1-6
CASSQGSPSQETQYF	TGTGCCAGCAGCCAAGGTTCACCCTCCCAAGAGACCCAGTACTTC	NA	NA	15	TRBV3-1	TRBJ2-5
CAISEIGSLEEYYGYTF	TGTGCCATCAGTGAGATCGGCAGTTTAGAGGAATACTATGGCTACACCTTC	NA	many	17	TRBV10-3	TRBJ1-2
CASSPGTGGPYEQYF	TGTGCCAGCAGTCCAGGGACAGGGGGCCCCTACGAGCAGTACTTC	TRBD1	few	15	TRBV28	TRBJ2-7
CAISESWESSYNEQFF	TGTGCCATCAGTGAGTCGTGGGAGAGCTCCTACAATGAGCAGTTCTTC	NA	many	16	TRBV10-3	TRBJ2-1
CASSATGGPHEQYF	TGTGCCAGCAGTGCCACAGGGGGCCCCCACGAGCAGTACTTC	TRBD1	many	14	TRBV12-3/TRBV12-4	TRBJ2-7
CASSSGQPLYGYTF	TGTGCCAGCAGTTCCGGACAGCCGCTCTATGGCTACACCTTC	NA	NA	14	TRBV28	TRBJ1-2
CASSLYGRGQPQHF	TGTGCCAGCAGTTTATACGGCCGTGGGCAGCCCCAGCATTTT	NA	many	14	TRBV27	TRBJ1-5
CATGLAGYEQYF	TGTGCCACAGGACTAGCGGGCTACGAGCAGTACTTC	TRBD2	NA	12	TRBV6-1	TRBJ2-7
CASSMRNSPLHF	TGTGCCAGTAGTATGAGGAATTCACCCCTCCACTTT	NA	many	12	TRBV19	TRBJ1-6